Presented here are 9 T cell receptor beta chains from one specimen sequenced in a study of OX40 agonist ivuxolimab in advanced cancers. Profiled with immunoSEQ multiplex PCR; TCRdb holds only in-frame clones, not every one. Of about 83,000 clones listed, more than 75% are singletons. Sequenced here: CD4+ or CD8+ T cells sorted from blood, sampled in a trial of the OX40 agonist ivuxolimab. These receptors were collected from an adult with an advanced solid tumor such as melanoma, head and neck, liver or kidney cancer.

The chain joins TRBV6-1 to TRBJ2-1; TRBD1 aligns across 9 bases. Trimming cost V 11 bases and J 8 bases; bases outside gene matches: 10. This CDR3 has 13 amino acids. CDR1 is MNHNS, CDR2 SASEGT, per germline. This CDR3 is CAGSGTGRYEQFF. The CDR3 nucleotides read TGTGCCGGCTCCGGGACAGGGAGGTATGAGCAGTTCTTC.

This clone was seen only once. The rearrangement links TRBV7-8 to TRBJ2-3, with 12 bases lining up with TRBD2. Losses at the gene ends were 5 bases for V and 2 bases for J; bases not matched to a gene: 5. This CDR3 is 16 amino acids long. The V gene's germline CDR1 is SGHVS and CDR2 FQNEAQ. Written as DNA, the CDR3 is TGTGCCAGCAGCATAGGACTAGCGGGAACCACAGATACGCAGTATTTT. Protein sequence: CASSIGLAGTTDTQYF.

This clone was seen once. The chain links TRBV19 to TRBJ1-3; unclear D gene. The germline CDR1 and CDR2 sequences are LNHDA and SQIVND (reference sequence). This CDR3 comprises 16 residues. The V end was cut by 5 bases, the J end by 2 bases, with 16 bases between. The CDR3 loop is CASSFSRTTAGNTIYF. The CDR3 region has the DNA TGTGCCAGTAGTTTTTCCCGAACGACTGCTGGAAACACCATATATTTT.

This chain links TRBV5-1 with TRBJ2-2, with TRBD2 matching over 12 bases. Unmatched junction bases numbered 6, after V lost 2 bases and J lost 4 bases. The CDR3 extends over 17 amino acids. Germline values: CDR1 SGHRS, CDR2 YFSETQ. Here the CDR3 reads CASSLLAGGVGTGELFF. Written as DNA, the CDR3 is TGCGCCAGCAGCTTACTAGCGGGAGGAGTTGGCACCGGGGAGCTGTTTTTT.

The V gene is TRBV7-6, the J gene TRBJ2-7; TRBD2 aligns across 8 bases. CDR1 is SGHVS, CDR2 FNYEAQ, per germline. Trimming cost V 6 bases and J 0 bases; bases outside gene matches: 7. This CDR3 contains 15 residues. CDR3 amino acids: CASRPGLDASYEQYF. The CDR3 nucleotides read TGTGCCAGCAGACCGGGACTAGATGCCTCCTACGAGCAGTACTTC.

This chain uses TRBV25-1 with TRBJ1-1, with 8 bases that match TRBD1. Unmatched junction bases numbered 6, after V lost 6 bases and J lost 3 bases. This CDR3 contains 14 residues. CDR1 is MGHDK and CDR2 is SYGVNS in the germline V gene. CDR3 sequence (DNA): TGTGCCAGCAGAGGACAGGGAAGGGACACTGAAGCTTTCTTT. Its translation: CASRGQGRDTEAFF.

The V gene is TRBV2, the J gene TRBJ2-1; 16 positions match TRBD2. V was clipped by 6 bases and J by 8 bases; unmatched bases: 4. The CDR3 is made up of 15 amino acids. Germline V gene data show CDR1 as SNHLY and CDR2 as FYNNEI. CDR3 residues: CASRKGLAGGDEQFF. CDR3 coding DNA: TGTGCCAGCAGGAAGGGACTAGCGGGAGGGGATGAGCAGTTCTTC.

The V and J genes are TRBV5-1 and TRBJ2-5, with 7 bases lining up with TRBD2. The CDR3 consists of 14 residues. The germline V gene has CDR1 SGHRS and CDR2 YFSETQ. V shed 2 bases, J shed 5 bases, and the junction held 6 bases outside the gene matches. The CDR3 DNA sequence: TGCGCCAGCAGCTTAGCGGGGAAAGGTGAGACCCAGTACTTC. Protein product: CASSLAGKGETQYF.

The chain couples TRBV6-6 to TRBJ1-2, with no clear D. Germline V gene data show CDR1 as MNHNY and CDR2 as SVGAGI (reference sequence). Trimming cost V 4 bases and J 1 base, with 7 bases left between them. The CDR3 consists of 13 residues. The CDR3 loop reads CASSLLDNYGYTF. In DNA, the CDR3 is TGTGCCAGCAGTTTACTGGATAACTATGGCTACACCTTC.